This T cell receptor beta chain was recorded in a study of blood T cells in healthy people across ages. Points from the study as a whole: Long-lived and aged donors differed, with more naive CD4+ cells and higher diversity in the long-lived. One million T cells yielded diversity estimates that were considered underestimates.

The second PCR ran about 6 to 12 cycles with a sample-barcoded 5' primer and J-beta primers. TCRdb itself ran the 5' RACE reads through MiXCR, one entry per CDR3 protein. The repertoire holds around 670,000 distinct CDR3 sequences, approximately 30% seen once, with 15% to 19% in the top ten. Germline CDR1 and CDR2: MNHEY and SVGEGT. Trimming shortened V by 5 bases and J by 1 base, and 17 bases separated the two germline ends. The CDR3 loop spans 16 amino acids. About this clonotype: The antigen remains unidentified.

The sequencing sample was made of blood. This rearrangement joins TRBV6-2 or TRBV6-3 to TRBJ1-2; no definite D call. This clonotype originated in a woman older than 75 in good health. The CDR3 DNA sequence: TGTGCCAGCAGTCCAGAGTCAATCGGGATTAACTATGGCTACACCTTC. Its translation is CASSPESIGINYGYTF.